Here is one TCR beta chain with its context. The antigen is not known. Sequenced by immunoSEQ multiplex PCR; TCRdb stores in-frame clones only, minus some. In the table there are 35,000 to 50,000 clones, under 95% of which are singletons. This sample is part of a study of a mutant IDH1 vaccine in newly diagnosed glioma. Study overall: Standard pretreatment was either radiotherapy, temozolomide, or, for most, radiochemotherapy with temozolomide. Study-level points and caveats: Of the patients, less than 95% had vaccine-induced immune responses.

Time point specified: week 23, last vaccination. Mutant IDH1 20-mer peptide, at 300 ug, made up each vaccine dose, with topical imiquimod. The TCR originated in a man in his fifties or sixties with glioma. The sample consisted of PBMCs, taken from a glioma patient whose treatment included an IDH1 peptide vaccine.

CDR3 DNA sequence: TGTGCCAGCAGTTCCGGGACAGGGGGGGGTAATGAGCAGTTCTTC. Protein sequence: CASSSGTGGGNEQFF. The V and J genes are TRBV27 and TRBJ2-1; 11 bases match TRBD1. Germline-derived CDR1 and CDR2 are MNHEY and SMNVEV (reference sequence). The CDR3 is made up of 15 amino acids. The J segment lost 7 bases and the V segment lost 4 bases, leaving 6 bases of the junction unmatched.